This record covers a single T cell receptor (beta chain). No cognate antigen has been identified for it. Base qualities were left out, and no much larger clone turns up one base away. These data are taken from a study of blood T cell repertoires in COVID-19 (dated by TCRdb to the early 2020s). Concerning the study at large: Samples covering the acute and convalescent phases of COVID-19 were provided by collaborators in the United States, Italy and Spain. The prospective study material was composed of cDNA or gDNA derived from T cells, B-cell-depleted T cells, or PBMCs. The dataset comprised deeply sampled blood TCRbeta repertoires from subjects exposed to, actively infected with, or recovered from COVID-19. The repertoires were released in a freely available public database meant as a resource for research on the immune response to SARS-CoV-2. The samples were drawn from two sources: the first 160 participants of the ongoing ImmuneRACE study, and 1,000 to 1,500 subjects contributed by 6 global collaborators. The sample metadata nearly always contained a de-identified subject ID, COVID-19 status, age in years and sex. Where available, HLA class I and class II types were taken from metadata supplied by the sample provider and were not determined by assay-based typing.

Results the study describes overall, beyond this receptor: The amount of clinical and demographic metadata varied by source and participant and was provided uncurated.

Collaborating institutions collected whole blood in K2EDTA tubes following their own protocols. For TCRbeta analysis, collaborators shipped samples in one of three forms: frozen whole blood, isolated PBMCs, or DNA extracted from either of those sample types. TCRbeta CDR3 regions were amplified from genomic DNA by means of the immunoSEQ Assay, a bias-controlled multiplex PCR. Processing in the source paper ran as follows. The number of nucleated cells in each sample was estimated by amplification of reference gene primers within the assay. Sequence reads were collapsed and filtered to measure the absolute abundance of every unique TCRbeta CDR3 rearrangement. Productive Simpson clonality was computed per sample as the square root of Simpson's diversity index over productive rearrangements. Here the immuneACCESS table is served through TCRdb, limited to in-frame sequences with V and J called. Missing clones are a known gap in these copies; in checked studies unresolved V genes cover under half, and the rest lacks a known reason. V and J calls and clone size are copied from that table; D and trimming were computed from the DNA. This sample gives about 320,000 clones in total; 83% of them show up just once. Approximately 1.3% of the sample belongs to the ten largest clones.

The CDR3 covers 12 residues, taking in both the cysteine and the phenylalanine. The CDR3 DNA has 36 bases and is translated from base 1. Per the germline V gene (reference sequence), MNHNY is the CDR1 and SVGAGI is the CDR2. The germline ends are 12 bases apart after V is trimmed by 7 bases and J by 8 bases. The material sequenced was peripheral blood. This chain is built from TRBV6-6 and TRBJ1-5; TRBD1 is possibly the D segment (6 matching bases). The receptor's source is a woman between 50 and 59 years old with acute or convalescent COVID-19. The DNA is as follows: TGTGCCAGCAACTTACCAGGGGAGCCCCAGCATTTT. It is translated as CASNLPGEPQHF.